This record looks at one T cell receptor beta chain sequence and its context. Its antigen is not known. Each donor supplied around 10 milliliters of peripheral blood. The authors ran a second PCR of roughly 6 to 11 cycles using a sample-barcoded 5' primer and a J-beta primer mix. MiXCR was run by TCRdb on the 5' RACE reads, yielding one entry per CDR3 protein. The sample holds 1.8 million or so distinct CDR3 sequences, more than 35% seen once. The source of the sample is a study of blood T cells in healthy people across ages. Study-level points and caveats: The lack of PBMC sorting stopped any conclusive naive versus antigen-experienced comparison.

Germline V gene sequence: CDR1 MDHEN, CDR2 SYDVKM. The CDR3 is 14 residues long. V was shortened by 3 bases and J by 8 bases, with 15 bases between the two germline ends. Specimen: blood. The genes are TRBV28 and TRBJ2-3, with D uncertain. The TCR originated in a human donor in good health. The CDR3 nucleotides are TGTGCCAGCAGTTTCGAGACGCCCGCAGCTACGCAGTATTTT. Residues: CASSFETPAATQYF.